The clone carrying this T cell receptor beta chain has just one count. Its cognate antigen is unknown. The record originates from a study of CD8 T cells in Susac syndrome. Random-hexamer reverse transcription was applied to roughly 0.5 to 1 ug RNA. The amplification used immunoSEQ multiplex PCR on TCR beta CDR3; it spanned 54 Vbeta and 13 Jbeta. TCRdb passed the immunoSEQ multiplex PCR reads through MiXCR, listing each CDR3 protein once. The repertoire holds a few hundred thousand distinct CDR3 sequences, with more than 75% as singletons. Multiple sclerosis controls were treatment-naive patients with stable or active relapsing-remitting disease. Points from the study as a whole: The number of individuals included in the study's TCR sequencing and HLA analysis was acknowledged as relatively small.

Sequenced input: CD8+ T cells from PBMCs. This receptor was taken from a human donor with multiple sclerosis.

Written as DNA, the CDR3 is TGTGCCTGGGCCCCCATGGGATCGTACTCCTACGAGCAGTACTTC. It translates to CAWAPMGSYSYEQYF. V is TRBV30 and J is TRBJ2-7; no clear D gene. The length of the CDR3 is 15 residues. Per germline, CDR1 GTSNPN and CDR2 SVGIG (reference sequence). Deletions cut 5 bases from V and 0 bases from J, with 17 bases between.